The rows below give T cell receptor beta chains drawn from one sample of a study of T cells after yellow fever vaccination. TCRdb redid the calling of the 5' RACE reads with MiXCR, one entry per CDR3 protein. The sample includes 610,000 or so distinct CDR3 sequences, roughly 12% of them seen just once. The input for sequencing was PBMCs, taken on the day of the yellow fever booster vaccination. The receptors shown here come from a man younger than 45 who received the YFV17D yellow fever vaccine. Each CDR3 is given with its conserved first and last residue. Fields, in order: D gene, J gene, clone size, V gene, CDR3 protein, CDR3 DNA. A D gene is named only where the DNA matches it firmly. Rows may omit the clone size; those that give it use once, few, many or a size class.

>-|TRBJ2-2|-|TRBV6-2/TRBV6-3
CASSYPQGTVFF
TGTGCCAGCAGTTACCCTCAGGGTACTGTGTTTTTT
>TRBD1|TRBJ2-7|many|TRBV20-1
CSARGQTYEQYF
TGCAGTGCTAGGGGACAGACCTACGAGCAGTACTTC
>-|TRBJ2-5|many|TRBV5-5
CASSLVWDNQETQYF
TGTGCCAGCAGCTTGGTTTGGGACAATCAAGAGACCCAGTACTTC
>TRBD2|TRBJ2-7|few|TRBV10-3
CAISVLAASSYEQYF
TGTGCCATCAGTGTTCTAGCGGCAAGCTCCTACGAGCAGTACTTC
>-|TRBJ2-7|few|TRBV29-1
CSVQTVAFEQYF
TGCAGCGTCCAAACCGTGGCATTCGAGCAGTACTTC
>-|TRBJ1-4|few|TRBV20-1
CSASRDINEKLFF
TGCAGTGCTAGCCGGGACATCAATGAAAAACTGTTTTTT
>-|TRBJ2-5|-|TRBV20-1
CSATRQIQETQYF
TGCAGTGCTACCCGACAGATTCAAGAGACCCAGTACTTC
>TRBD1|TRBJ2-1|few|TRBV5-1
CASRKTGPPTNNEQFF
TGCGCCAGCCGGAAGACAGGGCCCCCAACTAACAATGAGCAGTTCTTC
>-|TRBJ2-3|-|TRBV20-1
CSASLEGHTDTQYF
TGCAGTGCTAGCCTAGAAGGACACACAGATACGCAGTATTTT
>-|TRBJ1-2|-|TRBV7-2
CASSLNPDNNYGYTF
TGTGCCAGCAGCCTCAACCCGGACAATAACTATGGCTACACCTTC
>TRBD2|TRBJ2-7|-|TRBV19
CASSIGTSGYEQYF
TGTGCCAGTAGTATCGGGACTAGCGGGTACGAGCAGTACTTC
>-|TRBJ2-3|-|TRBV29-1
CSVALVGGTQYF
TGCAGCGTTGCCCTGGTTGGGGGTACGCAGTATTTT
>TRBD1|TRBJ1-4|many|TRBV5-1
CASSSGTGHEKLFF
TGCGCCAGCAGCTCCGGGACAGGGCATGAAAAACTGTTTTTT
>-|TRBJ1-5|-|TRBV18
CASSPLAGSNQPQHF
TGTGCCAGCTCACCTCTGGCAGGCAGCAATCAGCCCCAGCATTTT
>-|TRBJ1-2|few|TRBV11-2
CASSTITGRDLDYGYTF
TGTGCCAGCAGCACCATCACAGGGAGGGATTTGGACTATGGCTACACCTTC
>TRBD2|TRBJ2-3|-|TRBV7-3
CASSQATSSGSTDTQYF
TGTGCCAGCAGCCAAGCCACCTCTAGCGGGAGTACAGATACGCAGTATTTT
>-|TRBJ2-3|-|TRBV3-1
CASSQDAGRFQYF
TGTGCCAGCAGCCAAGATGCGGGCAGGTTTCAGTATTTT
>TRBD1|TRBJ2-7|few|TRBV3-1
CASSMGQSIYEQYF
TGTGCCAGCAGCATGGGACAGAGCATCTACGAGCAGTACTTC
>TRBD2|TRBJ2-1|-|TRBV5-1
CASSLRGLAANNEQFF
TGCGCCAGCAGCTTGCGGGGACTAGCGGCCAACAATGAGCAGTTCTTC
>-|TRBJ1-2|few|TRBV7-2
CASSSTTGTNYGYTF
TGTGCCAGCAGCTCGACCACAGGGACCAACTATGGCTACACCTTC
>-|TRBJ2-6|few|TRBV4-3
CASSQDSAPGANVLTF
TGCGCCAGCAGCCAAGACTCCGCCCCTGGGGCCAACGTCCTGACTTTC
>TRBD1|TRBJ2-7|many|TRBV27
CASSFGTGSYEQYF
TGTGCCAGCAGTTTCGGGACAGGGAGCTACGAGCAGTACTTC
>TRBD2|TRBJ2-5|-|TRBV29-1
CSVEARGGETQYF
TGCAGCGTTGAGGCTCGGGGGGGAGAGACCCAGTACTTC
>-|TRBJ2-7|-|TRBV29-1
CSAGDTKYEQYF
TGCAGCGCCGGGGACACCAAGTACGAGCAGTACTTC
>-|TRBJ2-2|-|TRBV5-1
CASSLLLVDNTGELFF
TGCGCCAGCAGCTTGTTACTAGTCGATAACACCGGGGAGCTGTTTTTT
>TRBD2|TRBJ2-5|few|TRBV12-3/TRBV12-4
CASRPIQTSGIYF
TGTGCCAGCAGGCCAATCCAGACTAGCGGGATTTACTTC
>-|TRBJ2-1|-|TRBV5-5
CASTPGVIDNEQFF
TGTGCCAGCACCCCAGGGGTTATCGACAATGAGCAGTTCTTC
>-|TRBJ2-7|many|TRBV3-1
CASSQAQGSYEQYF
TGTGCCAGCAGCCAAGCTCAGGGCAGCTACGAGCAGTACTTC
>TRBD1|TRBJ2-3|-|TRBV2
CASSSGTGAISSTDTQYF
TGTGCCAGCAGTTCCGGGACAGGGGCCATATCTAGCACAGATACGCAGTATTTT
>-|TRBJ1-2|-|TRBV19
CASSLKKAGYTF
TGTGCCAGTAGTCTCAAGAAGGCTGGCTACACCTTC
>TRBD1|TRBJ2-5|-|TRBV5-4
CASSWDRAQETQYF
TGTGCCAGCAGCTGGGACAGGGCCCAAGAGACCCAGTACTTC
>-|TRBJ1-5|few|TRBV20-1
CSAVGGSNQPQHF
TGCAGTGCGGTGGGGGGTAGCAATCAGCCCCAGCATTTT
>TRBD2|TRBJ2-1|-|TRBV7-2
CASSLKSGRVDEQFF
TGTGCCAGCAGCTTAAAAAGCGGGAGGGTGGATGAGCAGTTCTTC
>-|TRBJ1-1|-|TRBV28
CASRLTGRMNAEAFF
TGTGCCAGCAGACTTACTGGGCGAATGAACGCTGAAGCTTTCTTT
>TRBD1|TRBJ2-3|-|TRBV5-1
CASGTADRGADTQYF
TGCGCCAGCGGAACAGCAGACAGGGGTGCAGATACGCAGTATTTT
>-|TRBJ2-7|-|TRBV7-2
CASSLTGREQYF
TGTGCCAGCAGCTTGACGGGGCGCGAGCAGTACTTC
>-|TRBJ2-5|-|TRBV6-1
CASGTTGKDLVGETQYF
TGTGCCAGCGGGACGACAGGAAAGGACTTAGTAGGAGAGACCCAGTACTTC
>-|TRBJ2-3|-|TRBV3-1
CASSLRGSADTQYF
TGTGCCAGCAGCTTACGGGGGTCCGCAGATACGCAGTATTTT
>-|TRBJ1-4|-|TRBV6-1
CASSPQGPNEKLFF
TGTGCCAGCAGTCCGCAGGGACCTAATGAAAAACTGTTTTTT
>-|TRBJ2-2|-|TRBV29-1
CSGGSTGELFF
TGCAGCGGAGGTTCAACCGGGGAGCTGTTTTTT
>-|TRBJ1-5|few|TRBV28
CASSLPHGARSQHF
TGTGCCAGCAGTTTACCCCACGGGGCTCGGTCCCAGCATTTT
>-|TRBJ2-7|-|TRBV5-6
CASGPGRAYEQYF
TGTGCCAGCGGACCGGGGCGGGCCTACGAGCAGTACTTC
>-|TRBJ1-1|few|TRBV4-3
CASSQDAGRGEAFF
TGCGCCAGCAGCCAAGATGCGGGCAGGGGTGAAGCTTTCTTT
>TRBD1|TRBJ2-1|-|TRBV6-1
CASRRQGRMDEQFF
TGTGCCAGCAGGCGACAGGGGAGGATGGATGAGCAGTTCTTC
>TRBD2|TRBJ2-1|few|TRBV7-8
CASIRGAGVGYEQFF
TGTGCCAGCATTCGAGGGGCGGGAGTGGGGTATGAGCAGTTCTTC
>TRBD1|TRBJ2-3|-|TRBV30
CAWSASPTGLSTDTQYF
TGTGCCTGGAGTGCCTCCCCGACAGGGCTGAGCACAGATACGCAGTATTTT
>-|TRBJ2-5|-|TRBV5-1
CASAKSGGLGETQYF
TGCGCCAGCGCCAAATCAGGGGGACTGGGGGAGACCCAGTACTTC
>TRBD2|TRBJ2-7|-|TRBV7-2
CASSLVGLAVYEQYF
TGTGCCAGCAGCTTAGTTGGACTAGCGGTCTACGAGCAGTACTTC
>TRBD1|TRBJ1-5|-|TRBV20-1
CSATPGQGRQPQHF
TGCAGTGCTACACCGGGACAGGGACGGCAGCCCCAGCATTTT
>-|TRBJ2-7|few|TRBV20-1
CSASLGTDTYEQYF
TGCAGTGCTAGCCTCGGGACTGACACCTACGAGCAGTACTTC
>-|TRBJ2-1|-|TRBV9
CASSTYTGSYNEQFF
TGTGCCAGCAGCACCTACACTGGCTCCTACAATGAGCAGTTCTTC
>-|TRBJ2-7|few|TRBV7-2
CASSFSTLSSYEQYF
TGTGCCAGCAGTTTCTCTACTCTGAGCTCCTACGAGCAGTACTTC
>-|TRBJ1-1|-|TRBV6-4
CASSGSYEAFF
TGTGCCAGCAGTGGTTCCTATGAAGCTTTCTTT
>TRBD1|TRBJ2-7|few|TRBV5-1
CASSSDSGQGPKQYF
TGCGCCAGCAGCTCGGACTCGGGACAGGGACCAAAGCAGTACTTC
>-|TRBJ2-2|many|TRBV5-1
CASNPYTGELFF
TGCGCCAGCAATCCTTACACCGGGGAGCTGTTTTTT
>-|TRBJ2-1|few|TRBV24-1
CATSDKGLGGDEQFF
TGTGCCACCAGTGATAAAGGACTAGGGGGGGATGAGCAGTTCTTC
>-|TRBJ1-1|few|TRBV5-1
CASSSRVVGTEAFF
TGCGCCAGCAGCTCCAGGGTGGTGGGCACTGAAGCTTTCTTT
>-|TRBJ2-5|many|TRBV7-2
CASSLAGRGETQYF
TGTGCCAGCAGTTTAGCGGGCAGGGGGGAGACCCAGTACTTC
>-|TRBJ1-4|few|TRBV6-1
CASSAGFSNEKLFF
TGTGCCAGCAGTGCAGGGTTCAGTAATGAAAAACTGTTTTTT